This TCR beta chain was sequenced in a study of blood T cell repertoires in COVID-19. Method: immunoSEQ multiplex PCR; TCRdb's copy keeps in-frame clones and lacks some. This sample yields some 200,000 clones, of which more than 70% are seen a single time; around 7% belongs to the top ten. The CDR3 runs to 14 residues. V lost 7 bases and J lost 3, with 13 bases in between. The germline CDR1 and CDR2 sequences are SNHLY and FYNNEI. Everyone who took part was about 18 to 90 years old, and they came from 24 US areas. The TCR sequence derives from a woman aged 40 to 50 with acute COVID-19. Sequencing was performed on PBMCs or T cells enriched from blood (not recorded which). J is TRBJ1-5 and V is TRBV2; D perhaps matches TRBD1 (5 bases). CDR3: CASTLSRVNQPQHF. For the CDR3, the DNA is TGTGCCAGCACCCTTTCCAGGGTCAATCAGCCCCAGCATTTT. The full variable domain, with the rest looked up from reference TRBV2 and TRBJ1-5, is EPEVTQTPSHQVTQMGQEVILRCVPISNHLYFYWYRQILGQKVEFLVSFYNNEISEKSEIFDDQFSVERPDGSNFTLKIRSTKLEDSAMYFCASTLSRVNQPQHFGDGTRLSIL.